The TCR beta chain described here comes from a study of blood T cell repertoires in COVID-19. In the study overall: PBMCs, B-cell-depleted T cells, or T cells provided the cDNA or gDNA that made up the material.

Trimming cost V 0 bases and J 7 bases; bases outside gene matches: 5. CDR3 length equals 15 residues. Germline V gives CDR1 KGHDR, CDR2 SFDVKD. Clones were read by immunoSEQ multiplex PCR, and TCRdb kept only the in-frame ones, dropping some. The sample lists roughly 99,000 clones, 65% to 85% occurring once. This receptor was identified in an elderly woman with acute or convalescent COVID-19. This chain joins TRBV24-1 and TRBJ2-5; 9 bases are a match to TRBD2. Material for sequencing was peripheral blood. The DNA for the CDR3 is TGTGCCACCAGTGATTTGTCGGCGGGGGGGCGGACCCAGTACTTC. Translated: CATSDLSAGGRTQYF.